The 15 T cell receptor beta chains given below trace back to one sample, sequenced in a study of shared clonotypes between healthy human individuals. Repertoires were generated with immunoSEQ multiplex PCR, while TCRdb's copy carries only in-frame clones and drops some. The profile shows 470,000 or so clones, approximately 78% of them singletons. The sequenced sample consisted of PBMCs. Receptors originate from a woman aged 40 to 55 in good health. Some clones in this sample may be carry-over from other donors' samples.

This clone was seen a handful of times. This sequence joins TRBV28 and TRBJ2-7, with 12 bases matching TRBD2. J lost 3 bases, V lost 5 bases, and 5 bases had no gene match. CDR3 length: 15 amino acids. Per the germline V gene, CDR1 is MDHEN and CDR2 is SYDVKM. The DNA of the CDR3 is TGTGCCAGCAGTCCCCGACTAGCGGGAGTCTACGAGCAGTACTTC. It yields the protein CASSPRLAGVYEQYF.

This chain joins TRBV30 and TRBJ2-5; 10 nucleotides agree with TRBD1. Trimming cost V 3 bases and J 5 bases; bases outside gene matches: 12. Germline V gives CDR1 GTSNPN, CDR2 SVGIG (reference sequence). The CDR3 length is 16 residues. This CDR3 is CAWSQRTGGFVETQYF. The CDR3 bases are TGTGCCTGGAGCCAAAGGACAGGGGGGTTTGTGGAGACCCAGTACTTC.

The chain combines TRBV29-1 with TRBJ2-1, with 8 positions matching TRBD2. CDR1 and CDR2 (germline): SQVTM, ANQGSEA. The CDR3 is made up of 14 amino acids. J lost 1 base, V lost 2 bases, and 1 base had no gene match. This CDR3 is CSVETSGSYNEQFF. Written as DNA, the CDR3 is TGCAGCGTTGAAACTAGCGGTTCCTACAATGAGCAGTTCTTC.

The chain recombines TRBV27 with TRBJ2-3; D unclear. The CDR3 has 14 amino acids. Germline assignment: CDR1 MNHEY and CDR2 SMNVEV (reference sequence). The V end was cut by 2 bases, the J end by 2 bases, with 8 bases between. The CDR3 DNA is TGTGCCAGCAGTTTAGGGTACTTCACAGATACGCAGTATTTT. This codes for CASSLGYFTDTQYF.

This clone turned up a few times. V is TRBV6-4 and J is TRBJ2-1; D ambiguous. Between the trimmed V and J ends, which lost 0 bases and 6 bases, there was a span of 6 bases. The CDR3 has 13 residues. Germline CDR1 is MRHNA and CDR2 is SNTAGT. CDR3 sequence (DNA): TGTGCCAGCAGTGACTCCACTGTCAATGAGCAGTTCTTC. This encodes CASSDSTVNEQFF.

This chain joins TRBV4-3 and TRBJ2-1, with 15 positions matching TRBD2. The CDR3 extends over 19 amino acids. The trim removed 3 bases at V and 1 base at J, leaving 7 bases unmatched. CDR1 is LGHNA, CDR2 YSLEER, per germline. CDR3 bases: TGCGCCAGCAGCCAGGGGACTAGCGGGAGGAGGGAGTCCTACAATGAGCAGTTCTTC. Residues: CASSQGTSGRRESYNEQFF.

J is TRBJ2-3 and V is TRBV5-1; possible D gene TRBD1, 6 bases. Germline V gives CDR1 SGHRS, CDR2 YFSETQ. This CDR3 contains 16 residues. V lost 6 bases to trimming and J lost 0 bases, with 17 bases between them. The CDR3 coding sequence is TGCGCCAGCACACCCAGACAGGCATCTAGCACAGATACGCAGTATTTT. Its protein product is CASTPRQASSTDTQYF.

The chain couples TRBV4-2 to TRBJ2-4, with 9 bases fitting TRBD1. V shed 7 bases, J shed 2 bases, and the junction held 6 bases outside the gene matches. The CDR3 loop spans 15 amino acids. In germline, CDR1 is LGHNA, CDR2 YNFKEQ. For the CDR3, the DNA is TGTGCCAGCACACAGGGGGCGGGGACCAAAAACATTCAGTACTTC. It yields the protein CASTQGAGTKNIQYF.

The chain uses TRBV5-1 and TRBJ2-3; D is possibly TRBD2 (6 bases). This CDR3 contains 15 residues. V was shortened by 2 bases and J by 5 bases, with 15 bases between the two germline ends. The germline CDR1 and CDR2 sequences are SGHRS and YFSETQ. CDR3 coding DNA: TGCGCCAGCAGCTTAAGGGTCGGGAGCGTAGATACGCAGTATTTT. This translates into CASSLRVGSVDTQYF.

The genes are TRBV7-3 and TRBJ2-3, with TRBD2 matching over 11 bases. Germline V gene sequence: CDR1 SGHTA, CDR2 FQGTGA. Trimming cost V 4 bases and J 7 bases; bases outside gene matches: 7. The CDR3 runs to 15 residues. The CDR3, as DNA: TGTGCCAGCAGCTCAAGGGGGACTAGCGGAAATACGCAGTATTTT. It encodes CASSSRGTSGNTQYF.

This chain links TRBV5-4 with TRBJ1-1, with D possibly matching TRBD1 (5 bases). The germline V gene has CDR1 SGHNT and CDR2 YYREEE (reference sequence). The CDR3 has 13 amino acids. V dropped 5 bases and J dropped 4 bases, with 12 bases sitting between them. The CDR3 nucleotides read TGTGCCAGCAGACCAGCAGGGATCACTGAAGCTTTCTTT. It specifies CASRPAGITEAFF.

This clone occurred once. The chain is built from TRBV6-4 and TRBJ2-1, with 10 bases lining up with TRBD1. Germline V gene sequence: CDR1 MRHNA, CDR2 SNTAGT. This CDR3 region has 14 residues. Germline trimming cut 6 bases from V and 8 bases from J; bases unmatched to any gene: 7. CDR3 sequence (DNA): TGTGCCAGCAGCGGGGACAGGGGCCCAGATGAGCAGTTCTTC. Protein: CASSGDRGPDEQFF.

V and J are TRBV29-1 and TRBJ1-5; no reliable D call. The ends were cut back, 4 bases at V and 2 bases at J, with 12 bases in the middle. The CDR3 spans 14 residues. The germline V gene has CDR1 SQVTM and CDR2 ANQGSEA. CDR3 in amino acids: CSVVTSMGNQPQHF. CDR3 sequence (DNA): TGCAGCGTTGTTACCTCCATGGGCAATCAGCCCCAGCATTTT.

The CDR3: CASSPRPGQDGAYF. CDR3 DNA: TGTGCCAGCTCACCCAGGCCGGGACAGGACGGCGCATACTTC. The chain links TRBV18 to TRBJ2-7, with TRBD1 identical over 8 bases. Germline values: CDR1 KGHSH, CDR2 LQKENI. J lost 13 bases, V lost 3 bases, and 14 bases had no gene match. The CDR3 is 14 residues long.

The rearrangement links TRBV21-1 to TRBJ1-2; TRBD1 is the table's D call and was not checked against the DNA. TRBV21-1 is a pseudogene segment. The CDR3 consists of 14 residues. CDR3 sequence reads: CASSDRQRNYGYTF. The CDR3 DNA is TGTGCCAGCAGCGACCGACAGCGTAACTATGGCTACACCTTC.